This entry features one T cell receptor beta chain sequence. The sample comes from a study of graft-versus-host responses after intestinal transplantation. Germline values: CDR1 SGHRS, CDR2 YFSETQ. Trimming pared 0 bases from V and 0 bases from J, leaving 7 bases between. The CDR3 spans 14 residues. The repertoire was sequenced with immunoSEQ multiplex PCR; TCRdb's copy has only in-frame clones and lacks some. The sample has over 10,000 clones, 80% to 90% seen once; the top ten hold roughly a quarter. This receptor was taken from a human patient who received an intestinal transplant, so some T cells may come from the graft donor. This chain uses TRBV5-1 with TRBJ2-7; D call uncertain. This specimen consisted of PBMCs, obtained after intestinal transplantation. For the CDR3, the DNA is TGCGCCAGCAGCTTGGGGTTGAGCTCCTACGAGCAGTACTTC. This gives the protein CASSLGLSSYEQYF. Full variable domain (outside the CDR3, taken from reference TRBV5-1 and TRBJ2-7): KAGVTQTPRYLIKTRGQQVTLSCSPISGHRSVSWYQQTPGQGLQFLFEYFSETQRNKGNFPGRFSGRQFSNSRSEMNVSTLELGDSALYLCASSLGLSSYEQYFGPGTRLTVT.